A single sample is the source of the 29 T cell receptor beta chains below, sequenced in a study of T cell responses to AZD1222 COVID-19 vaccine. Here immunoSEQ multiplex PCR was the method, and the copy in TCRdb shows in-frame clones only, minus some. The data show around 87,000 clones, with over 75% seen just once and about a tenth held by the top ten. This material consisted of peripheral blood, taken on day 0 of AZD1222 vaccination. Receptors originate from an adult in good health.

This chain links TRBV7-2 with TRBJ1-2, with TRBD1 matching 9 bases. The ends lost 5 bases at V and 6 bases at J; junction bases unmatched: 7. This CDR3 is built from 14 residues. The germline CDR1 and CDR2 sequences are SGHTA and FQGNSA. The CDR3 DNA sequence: TGTGCCAGCAGCGCCCGGGACAGGGCGGATGGCTACACCTTC. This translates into CASSARDRADGYTF.

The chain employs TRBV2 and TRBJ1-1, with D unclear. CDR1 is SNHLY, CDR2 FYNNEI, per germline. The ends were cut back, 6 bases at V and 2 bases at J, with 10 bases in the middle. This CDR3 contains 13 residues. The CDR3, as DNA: TGTGCCAGCAGGTCGGACGGCAACACTGAAGCTTTCTTT. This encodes CASRSDGNTEAFF.

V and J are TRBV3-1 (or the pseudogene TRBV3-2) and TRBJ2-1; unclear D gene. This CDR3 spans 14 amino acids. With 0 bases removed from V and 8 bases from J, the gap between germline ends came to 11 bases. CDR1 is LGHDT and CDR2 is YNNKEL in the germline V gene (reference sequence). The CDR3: CASSQEIQSHEQFF. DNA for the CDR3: TGTGCCAGCAGCCAAGAGATCCAGAGCCATGAGCAGTTCTTC.

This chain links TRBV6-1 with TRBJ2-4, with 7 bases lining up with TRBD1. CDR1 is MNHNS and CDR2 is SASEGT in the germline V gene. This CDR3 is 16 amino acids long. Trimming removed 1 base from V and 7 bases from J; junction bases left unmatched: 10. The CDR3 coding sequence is TGTGCCAGCAGTGAAGAAGCTTTAGGGGGCCGGAACATTCAGTACTTC. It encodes CASSEEALGGRNIQYF.

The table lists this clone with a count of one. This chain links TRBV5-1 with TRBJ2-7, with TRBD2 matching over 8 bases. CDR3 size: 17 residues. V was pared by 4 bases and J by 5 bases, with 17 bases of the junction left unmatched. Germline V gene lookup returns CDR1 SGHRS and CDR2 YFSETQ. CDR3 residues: CASSPEAATSGFDEQYF. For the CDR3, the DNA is TGCGCCAGCAGCCCAGAAGCTGCAACTAGCGGCTTTGACGAGCAGTACTTC.

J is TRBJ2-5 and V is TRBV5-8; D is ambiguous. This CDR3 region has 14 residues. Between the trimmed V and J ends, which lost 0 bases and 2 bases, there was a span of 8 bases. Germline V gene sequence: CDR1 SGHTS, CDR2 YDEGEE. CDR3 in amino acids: CASSLGAAQETQYF. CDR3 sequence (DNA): TGTGCCAGCAGCTTGGGGGCCGCACAAGAGACCCAGTACTTC.

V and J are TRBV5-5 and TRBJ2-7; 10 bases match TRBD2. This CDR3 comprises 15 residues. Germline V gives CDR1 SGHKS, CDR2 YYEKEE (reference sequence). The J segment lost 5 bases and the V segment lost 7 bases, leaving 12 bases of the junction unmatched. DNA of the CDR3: TGTGCCAGCGCGATAGCGGGGGGCCTATTTGACGAGCAGTACTTC. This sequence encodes CASAIAGGLFDEQYF.

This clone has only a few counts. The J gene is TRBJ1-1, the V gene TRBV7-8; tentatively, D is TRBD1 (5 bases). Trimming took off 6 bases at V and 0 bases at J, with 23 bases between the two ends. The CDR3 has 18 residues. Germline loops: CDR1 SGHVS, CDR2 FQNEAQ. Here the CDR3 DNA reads TGTGCCAGCAGTCTTCTCCCCGGGACGCCAGGAATGAACACTGAAGCTTTCTTT. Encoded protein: CASSLLPGTPGMNTEAFF.

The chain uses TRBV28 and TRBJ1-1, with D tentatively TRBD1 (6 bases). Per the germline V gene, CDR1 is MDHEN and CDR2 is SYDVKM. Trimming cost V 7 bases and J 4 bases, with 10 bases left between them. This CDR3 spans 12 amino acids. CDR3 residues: CASTIRGTEAFF. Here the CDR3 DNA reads TGTGCCAGCACAATCAGGGGCACTGAAGCTTTCTTT.

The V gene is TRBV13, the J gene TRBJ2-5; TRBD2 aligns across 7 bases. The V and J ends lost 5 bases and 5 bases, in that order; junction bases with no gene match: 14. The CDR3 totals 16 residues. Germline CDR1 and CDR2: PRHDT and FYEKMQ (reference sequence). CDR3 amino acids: CASSNWDGSGGETQYF. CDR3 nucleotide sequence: TGTGCCAGCAGCAACTGGGACGGCTCCGGGGGGGAGACCCAGTACTTC.

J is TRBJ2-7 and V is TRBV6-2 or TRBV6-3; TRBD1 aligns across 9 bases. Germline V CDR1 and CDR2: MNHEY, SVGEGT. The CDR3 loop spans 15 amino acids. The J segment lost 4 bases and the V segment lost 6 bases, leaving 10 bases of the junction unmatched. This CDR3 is CASSVTGTGNYEQYF. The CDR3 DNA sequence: TGTGCCAGCAGCGTCACCGGGACAGGGAATTACGAGCAGTACTTC.

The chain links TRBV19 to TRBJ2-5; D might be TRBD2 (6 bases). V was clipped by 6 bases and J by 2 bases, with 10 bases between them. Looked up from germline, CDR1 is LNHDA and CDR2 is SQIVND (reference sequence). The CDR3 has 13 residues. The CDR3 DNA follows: TGTGCCAGTAGCGGGGACTTACAAGAGACCCAGTACTTC. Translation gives CASSGDLQETQYF.

CDR3 DNA: TGTGCCAGCAGCCAAGAAGCAGGGGTCACTGAAGCTTTCTTT. As protein: CASSQEAGVTEAFF. The rearrangement links TRBV14 to TRBJ1-1; D may be TRBD1 (6 bases). This CDR3 comprises 14 residues. In germline, CDR1 is SGHDN, CDR2 FVKESK. Trimming removed 0 bases from V and 4 bases from J, with 9 bases in between.

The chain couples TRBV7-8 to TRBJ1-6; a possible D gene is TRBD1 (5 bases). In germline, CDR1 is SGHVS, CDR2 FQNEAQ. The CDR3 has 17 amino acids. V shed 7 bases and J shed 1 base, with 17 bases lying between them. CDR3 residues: CASTSSAGESYNSPLHF. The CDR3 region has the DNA TGTGCCAGCACCTCCTCGGCGGGGGAGTCCTATAATTCACCCCTCCACTTT.

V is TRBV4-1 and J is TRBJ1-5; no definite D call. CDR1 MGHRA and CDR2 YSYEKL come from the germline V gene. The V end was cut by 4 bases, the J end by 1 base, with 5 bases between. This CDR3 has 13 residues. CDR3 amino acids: CASSLRSNQPQHF. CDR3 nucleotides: TGCGCCAGCAGCCTAAGGAGCAATCAGCCCCAGCATTTT.

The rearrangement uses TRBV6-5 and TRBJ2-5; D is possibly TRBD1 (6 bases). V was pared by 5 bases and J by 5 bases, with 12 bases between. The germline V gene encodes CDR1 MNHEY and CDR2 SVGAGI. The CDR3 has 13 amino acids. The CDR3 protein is CASSPGHGETQYF. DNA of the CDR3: TGTGCCAGCAGTCCGGGACACGGGGAGACCCAGTACTTC.

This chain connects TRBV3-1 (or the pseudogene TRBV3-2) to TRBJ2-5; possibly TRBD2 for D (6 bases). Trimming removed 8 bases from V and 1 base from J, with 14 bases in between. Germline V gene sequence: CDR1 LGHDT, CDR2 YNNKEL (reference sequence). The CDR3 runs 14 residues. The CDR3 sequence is CASAYGGSQETQYF. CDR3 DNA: TGTGCCAGCGCTTATGGGGGGTCCCAAGAGACCCAGTACTTC.

The CDR3 nucleotides are TGTGCCAGCAGCTTGGGAGCTAGCGGTTACTACAATGAGCAGTTCTTC. Protein: CASSLGASGYYNEQFF. The J gene is TRBJ2-1, the V gene TRBV5-4, with 7 bases lining up with TRBD2. V shed 0 bases, J shed 3 bases, and the junction held 6 bases outside the gene matches. The germline CDR1 and CDR2 sequences are SGHNT and YYREEE (reference sequence). The CDR3 sequence is 16 residues long.

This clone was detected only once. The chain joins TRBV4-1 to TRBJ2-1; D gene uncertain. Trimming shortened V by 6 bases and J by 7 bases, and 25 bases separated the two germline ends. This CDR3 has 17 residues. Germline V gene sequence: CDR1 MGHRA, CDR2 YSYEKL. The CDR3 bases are TGCGCCAGCAGTCCAAGAGTAATCAACCCCGGGCTAAATGAGCAGTTCTTC. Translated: CASSPRVINPGLNEQFF.

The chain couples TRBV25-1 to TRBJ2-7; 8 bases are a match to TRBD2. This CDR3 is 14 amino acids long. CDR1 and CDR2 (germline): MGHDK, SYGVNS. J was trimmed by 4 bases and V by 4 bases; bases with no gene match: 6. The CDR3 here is CASSASGSRYEQYF. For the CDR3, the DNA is TGTGCCAGCAGTGCGAGCGGGAGTCGGTACGAGCAGTACTTC.

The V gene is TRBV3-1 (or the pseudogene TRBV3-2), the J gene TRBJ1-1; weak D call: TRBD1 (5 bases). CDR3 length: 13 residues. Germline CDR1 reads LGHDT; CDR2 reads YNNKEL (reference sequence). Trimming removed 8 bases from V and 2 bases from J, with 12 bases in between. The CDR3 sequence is CASWDSRNTEAFF. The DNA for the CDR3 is TGTGCCAGCTGGGACTCGAGAAACACTGAAGCTTTCTTT.

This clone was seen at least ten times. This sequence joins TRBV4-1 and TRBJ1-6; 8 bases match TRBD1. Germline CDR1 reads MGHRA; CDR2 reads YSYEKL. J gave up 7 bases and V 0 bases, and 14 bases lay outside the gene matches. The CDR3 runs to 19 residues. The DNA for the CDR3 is TGCGCCAGCAGCCAAGATTCCGGACAGGGAATTTTACAGAATTCACCCCTCCACTTT. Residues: CASSQDSGQGILQNSPLHF.

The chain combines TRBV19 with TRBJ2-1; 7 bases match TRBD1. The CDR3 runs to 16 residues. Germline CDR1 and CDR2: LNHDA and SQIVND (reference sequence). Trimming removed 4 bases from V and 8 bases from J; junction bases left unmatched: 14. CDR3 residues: CASSKDRMESRDEQFF. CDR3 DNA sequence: TGTGCCAGTAGTAAGGACAGGATGGAATCGCGCGATGAGCAGTTCTTC.

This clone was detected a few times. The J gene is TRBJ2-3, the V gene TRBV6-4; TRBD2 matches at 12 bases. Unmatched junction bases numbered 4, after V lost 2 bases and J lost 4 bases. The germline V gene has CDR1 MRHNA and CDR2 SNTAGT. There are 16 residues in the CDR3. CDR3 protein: CASSDLGTSGPDTQYF. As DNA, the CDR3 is TGTGCCAGCAGTGACCTCGGGACTAGCGGGCCAGATACGCAGTATTTT.

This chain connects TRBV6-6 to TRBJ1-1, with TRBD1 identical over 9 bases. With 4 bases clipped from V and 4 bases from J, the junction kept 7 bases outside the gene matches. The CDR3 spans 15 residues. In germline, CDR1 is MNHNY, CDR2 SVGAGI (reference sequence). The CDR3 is CASSSGDRVGTEAFF. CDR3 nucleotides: TGTGCCAGCAGTTCCGGGGACAGGGTAGGCACTGAAGCTTTCTTT.

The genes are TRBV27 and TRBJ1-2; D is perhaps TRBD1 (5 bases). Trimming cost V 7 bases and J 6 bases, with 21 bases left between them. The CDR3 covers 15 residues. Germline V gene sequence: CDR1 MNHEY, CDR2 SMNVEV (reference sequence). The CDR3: CASTQTPGFRDGYTF. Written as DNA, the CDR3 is TGTGCCAGCACTCAAACCCCAGGGTTCCGAGATGGCTACACCTTC.

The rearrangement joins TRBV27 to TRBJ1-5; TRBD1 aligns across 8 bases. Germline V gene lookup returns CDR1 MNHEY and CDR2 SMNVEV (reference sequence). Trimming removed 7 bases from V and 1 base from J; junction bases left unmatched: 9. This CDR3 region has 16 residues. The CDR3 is CASKMTGEESNQPQHF. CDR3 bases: TGTGCCAGCAAAATGACAGGGGAGGAGAGCAATCAGCCCCAGCATTTT.

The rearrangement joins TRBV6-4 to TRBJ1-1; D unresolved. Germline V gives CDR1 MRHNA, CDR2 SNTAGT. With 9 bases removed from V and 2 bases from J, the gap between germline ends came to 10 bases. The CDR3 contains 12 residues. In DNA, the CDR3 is TGTGCCAGAAGACGGATCAACACTGAAGCTTTCTTT. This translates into CARRRINTEAFF.

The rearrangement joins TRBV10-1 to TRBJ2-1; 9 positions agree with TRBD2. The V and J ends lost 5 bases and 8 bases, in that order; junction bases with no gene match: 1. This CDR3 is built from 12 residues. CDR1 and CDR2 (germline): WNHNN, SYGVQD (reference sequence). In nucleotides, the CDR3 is TGCGCCAGCAGTACTAGCGGGCATGAGCAGTTCTTC. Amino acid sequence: CASSTSGHEQFF.